This TCR beta chain was documented in a study of T cells after somatic rescue of genetic block. This clone occurred once. Only in-frame clones appear in the TCRdb table, and some are missing; sequencing was by immunoSEQ multiplex PCR. Among approximately 65,000 clones listed, about nine tenths were seen once. The germline gives CDR1 SGHTA, CDR2 FQGNSA. V was clipped by 4 bases and J by 12 bases, with 17 bases between them. There are 13 residues in the CDR3. The sequenced material came from peripheral blood mononuclear cells (PBMCs). The TCR was taken from a man aged 35-49 years. This chain uses TRBV7-2 with TRBJ2-3; possibly TRBD1 for D (6 bases). This CDR3 is CASSSSPGQTQYF. CDR3 in DNA: TGTGCCAGCAGCTCGAGCCCGGGACAAACCCAGTATTTT.